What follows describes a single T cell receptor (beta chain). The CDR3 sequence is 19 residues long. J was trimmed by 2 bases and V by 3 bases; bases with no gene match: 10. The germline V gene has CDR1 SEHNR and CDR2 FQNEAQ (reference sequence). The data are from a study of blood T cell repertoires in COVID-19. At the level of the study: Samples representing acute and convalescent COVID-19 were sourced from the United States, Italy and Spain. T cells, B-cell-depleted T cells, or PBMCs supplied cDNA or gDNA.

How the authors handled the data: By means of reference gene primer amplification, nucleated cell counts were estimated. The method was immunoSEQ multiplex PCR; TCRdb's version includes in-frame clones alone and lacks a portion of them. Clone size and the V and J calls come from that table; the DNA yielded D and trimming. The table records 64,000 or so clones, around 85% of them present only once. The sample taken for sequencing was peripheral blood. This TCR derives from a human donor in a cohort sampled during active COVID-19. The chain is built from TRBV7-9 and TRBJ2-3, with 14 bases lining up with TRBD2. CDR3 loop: CASSFGTSGSGDYTDTQYF. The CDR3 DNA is TGTGCCAGCAGCTTCGGGACTAGCGGGAGCGGGGACTACACAGATACGCAGTATTTT.